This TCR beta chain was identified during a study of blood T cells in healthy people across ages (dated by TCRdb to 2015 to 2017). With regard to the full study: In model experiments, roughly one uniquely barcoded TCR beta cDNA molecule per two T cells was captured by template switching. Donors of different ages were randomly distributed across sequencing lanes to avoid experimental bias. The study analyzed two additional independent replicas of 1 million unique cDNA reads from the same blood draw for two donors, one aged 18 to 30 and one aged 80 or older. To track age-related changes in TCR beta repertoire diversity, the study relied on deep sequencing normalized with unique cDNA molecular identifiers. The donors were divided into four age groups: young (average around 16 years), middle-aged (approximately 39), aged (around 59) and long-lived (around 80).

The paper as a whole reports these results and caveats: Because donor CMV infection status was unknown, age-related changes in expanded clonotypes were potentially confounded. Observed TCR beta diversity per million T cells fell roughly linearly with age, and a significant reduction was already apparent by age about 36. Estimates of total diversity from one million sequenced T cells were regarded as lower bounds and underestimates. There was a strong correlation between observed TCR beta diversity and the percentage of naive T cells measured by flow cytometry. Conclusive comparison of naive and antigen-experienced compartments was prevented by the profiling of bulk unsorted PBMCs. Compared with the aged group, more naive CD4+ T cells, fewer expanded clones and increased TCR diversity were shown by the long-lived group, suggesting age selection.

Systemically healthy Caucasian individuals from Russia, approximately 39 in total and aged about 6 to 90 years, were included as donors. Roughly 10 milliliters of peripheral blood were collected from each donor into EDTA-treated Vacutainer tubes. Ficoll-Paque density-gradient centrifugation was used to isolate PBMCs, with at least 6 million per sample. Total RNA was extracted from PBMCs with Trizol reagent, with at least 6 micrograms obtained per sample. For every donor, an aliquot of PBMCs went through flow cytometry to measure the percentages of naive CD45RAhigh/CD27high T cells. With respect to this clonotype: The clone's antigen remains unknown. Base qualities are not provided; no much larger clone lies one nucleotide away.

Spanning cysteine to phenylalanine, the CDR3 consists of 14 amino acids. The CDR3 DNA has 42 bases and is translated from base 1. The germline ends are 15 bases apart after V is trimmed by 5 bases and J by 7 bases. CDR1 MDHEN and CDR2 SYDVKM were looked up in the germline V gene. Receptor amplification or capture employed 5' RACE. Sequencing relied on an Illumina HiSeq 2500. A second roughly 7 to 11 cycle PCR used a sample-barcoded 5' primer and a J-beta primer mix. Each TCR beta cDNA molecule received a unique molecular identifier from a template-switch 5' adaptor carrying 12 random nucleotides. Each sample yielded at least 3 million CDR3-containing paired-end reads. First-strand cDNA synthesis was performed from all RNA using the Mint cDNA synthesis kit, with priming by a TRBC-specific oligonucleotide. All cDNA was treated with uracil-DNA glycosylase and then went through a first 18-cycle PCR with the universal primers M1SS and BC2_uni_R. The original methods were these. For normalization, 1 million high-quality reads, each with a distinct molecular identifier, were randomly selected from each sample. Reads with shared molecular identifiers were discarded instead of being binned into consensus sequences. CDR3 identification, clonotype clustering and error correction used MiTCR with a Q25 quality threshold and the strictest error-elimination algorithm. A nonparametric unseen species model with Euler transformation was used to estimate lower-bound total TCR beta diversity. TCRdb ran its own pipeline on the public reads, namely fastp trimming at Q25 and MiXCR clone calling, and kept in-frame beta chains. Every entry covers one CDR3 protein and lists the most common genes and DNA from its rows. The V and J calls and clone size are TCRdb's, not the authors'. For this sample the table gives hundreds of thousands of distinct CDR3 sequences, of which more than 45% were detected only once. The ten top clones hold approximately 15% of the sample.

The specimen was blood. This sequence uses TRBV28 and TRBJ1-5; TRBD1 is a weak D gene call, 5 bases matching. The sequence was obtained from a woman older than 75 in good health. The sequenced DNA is TGTGCCAGCAGTGTCGGGGGACTGGGCCAGCCCCAGCATTTT. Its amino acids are CASSVGGLGQPQHF.